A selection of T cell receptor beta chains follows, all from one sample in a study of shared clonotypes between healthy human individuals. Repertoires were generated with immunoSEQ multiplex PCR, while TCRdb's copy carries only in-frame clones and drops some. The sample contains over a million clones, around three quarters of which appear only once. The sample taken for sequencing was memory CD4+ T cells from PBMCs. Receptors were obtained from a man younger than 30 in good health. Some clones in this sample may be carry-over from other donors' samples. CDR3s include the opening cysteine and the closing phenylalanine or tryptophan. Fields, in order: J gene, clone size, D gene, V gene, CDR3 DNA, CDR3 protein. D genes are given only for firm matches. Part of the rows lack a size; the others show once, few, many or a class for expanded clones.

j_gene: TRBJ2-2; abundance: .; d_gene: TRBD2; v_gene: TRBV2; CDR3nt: TGTGCCAGCACCATCCTGAGCGGGAGGACCGGGGAGCTGTTTTTT; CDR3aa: CASTILSGRTGELFF
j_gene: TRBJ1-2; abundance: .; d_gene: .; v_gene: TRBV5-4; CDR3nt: TGTGCCAGCAGCAGTCCGGGGCCGTTGGACTATGGCTACACCTTC; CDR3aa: CASSSPGPLDYGYTF
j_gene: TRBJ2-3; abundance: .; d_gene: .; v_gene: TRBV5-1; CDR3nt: TGCGCCAGCAGCCCGACAGTAACAGATACGCAGTATTTT; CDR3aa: CASSPTVTDTQYF
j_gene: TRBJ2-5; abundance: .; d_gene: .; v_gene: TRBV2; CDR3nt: TGTGCCAGCACATCACGGTTCCAAGAGACCCAGTACTTC; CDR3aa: CASTSRFQETQYF
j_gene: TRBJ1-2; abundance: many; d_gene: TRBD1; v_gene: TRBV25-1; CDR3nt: TGTGCCAGCAGCCACAGGGGGACGGACGGCTACACCTTC; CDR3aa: CASSHRGTDGYTF
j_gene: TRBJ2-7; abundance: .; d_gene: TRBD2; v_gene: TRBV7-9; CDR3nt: TGTGCCAGCAGCTTAGGACTGCGGACTAGCGGTTCCCACGAGCAGTACTTC; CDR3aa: CASSLGLRTSGSHEQYF
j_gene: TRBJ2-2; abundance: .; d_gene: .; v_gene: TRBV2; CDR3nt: TGTGCCAGCAGTTACCCTAGGGGCCTTACCGGGGAGCTGTTTTTT; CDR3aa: CASSYPRGLTGELFF
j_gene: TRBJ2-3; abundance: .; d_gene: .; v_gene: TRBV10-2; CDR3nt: TGCGCCAGCAGAGTTTCTGGAGCGAAAGATACGCAGTATTTT; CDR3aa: CASRVSGAKDTQYF
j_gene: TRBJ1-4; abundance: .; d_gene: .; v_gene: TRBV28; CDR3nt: TGTGCCAGCAGTTCAGTCCCCCCGGGGGCTAATGAAAAACTGTTTTTT; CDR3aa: CASSSVPPGANEKLFF
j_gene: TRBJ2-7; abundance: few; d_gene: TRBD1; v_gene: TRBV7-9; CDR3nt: TGTGCCAGCAGCCTCCCCGGCAGGGGGTCTTACGAGCAGTACTTC; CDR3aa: CASSLPGRGSYEQYF
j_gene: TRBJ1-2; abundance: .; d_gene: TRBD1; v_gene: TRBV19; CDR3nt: TGTGCCAGTATGGTGAGACAGGGCGGCTATGGCTACACCTTC; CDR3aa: CASMVRQGGYGYTF
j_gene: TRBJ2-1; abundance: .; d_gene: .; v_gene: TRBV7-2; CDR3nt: TGTGCCAGCAGCCCGGGCCCCAGCTTTGAGCAGTTCTTC; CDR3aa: CASSPGPSFEQFF
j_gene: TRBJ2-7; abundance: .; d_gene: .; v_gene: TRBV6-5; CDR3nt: TGTGCCAGCCAGGGTATTCTAGACTCAGACTACGAGCAGTACTTC; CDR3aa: CASQGILDSDYEQYF
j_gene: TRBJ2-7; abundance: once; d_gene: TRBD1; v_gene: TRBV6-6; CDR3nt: TGTGCCAGCAGTTACGCCGGACAGGGGGGCGAGCAGTACTTC; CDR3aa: CASSYAGQGGEQYF
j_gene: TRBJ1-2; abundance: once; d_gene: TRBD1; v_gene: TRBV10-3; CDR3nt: TGTGCCATCAGCCAGGGGGATGGCTACACCTTC; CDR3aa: CAISQGDGYTF
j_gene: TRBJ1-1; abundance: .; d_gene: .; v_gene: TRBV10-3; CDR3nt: TGTGCCATCAGTGGGGAAAGGACGGGGAACACTGAAGCTTTCTTT; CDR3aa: CAISGERTGNTEAFF
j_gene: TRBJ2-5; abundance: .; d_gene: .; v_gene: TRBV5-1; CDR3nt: TGCGCCAGCAGCCCCGCGAGCGCCCAAGAGACCCAGTACTTC; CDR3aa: CASSPASAQETQYF
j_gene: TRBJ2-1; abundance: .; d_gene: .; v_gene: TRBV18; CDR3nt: TGTGCCAGCTCACCCGACTTCTGGGCTGAGCAGTTCTTC; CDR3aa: CASSPDFWAEQFF
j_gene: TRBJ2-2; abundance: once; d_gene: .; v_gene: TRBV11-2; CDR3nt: TGTGCCAGCAGCTTAGGAGCTAACACCGGGGAGCTGTTTTTT; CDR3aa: CASSLGANTGELFF
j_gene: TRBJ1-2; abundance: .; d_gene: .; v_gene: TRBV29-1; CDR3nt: TGCAGCGTTCCGGACCTGGAGGCCTATGGCTACACCTTC; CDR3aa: CSVPDLEAYGYTF
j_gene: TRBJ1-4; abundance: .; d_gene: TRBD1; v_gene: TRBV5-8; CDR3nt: TGTGCCAGCAGCTTGGGAGACAGGGATAATGAAAAACTGTTTTTT; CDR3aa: CASSLGDRDNEKLFF
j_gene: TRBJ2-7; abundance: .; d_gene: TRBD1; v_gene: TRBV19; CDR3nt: TGTGCCAGTAGTATCAACAGGGGTTCGTACGAGCAGTACTTC; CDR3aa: CASSINRGSYEQYF
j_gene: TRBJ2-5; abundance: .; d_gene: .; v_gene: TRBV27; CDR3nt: TGTGCCAGCAGCTTTACCACTCAGGACCAAGAGACCCAGTACTTC; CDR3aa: CASSFTTQDQETQYF
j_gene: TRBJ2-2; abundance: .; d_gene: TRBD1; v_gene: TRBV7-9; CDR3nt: TGTGCCAGCAGCTTAGTATGGACAGGGAACACCGGGGAGCTGTTTTTT; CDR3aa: CASSLVWTGNTGELFF
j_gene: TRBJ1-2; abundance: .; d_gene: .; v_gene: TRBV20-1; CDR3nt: TGCGCGGGGGCAGGGGATGGCTACACCTTC; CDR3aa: CAGAGDGYTF
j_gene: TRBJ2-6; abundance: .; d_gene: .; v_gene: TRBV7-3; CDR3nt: TGTGCCAGCAGCTTAAATGAGTACGGGGCCAACGTCCTGACTTTC; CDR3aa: CASSLNEYGANVLTF
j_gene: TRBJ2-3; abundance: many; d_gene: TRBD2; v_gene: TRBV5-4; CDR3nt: TGTGCCAGCAGCGCGGGACTAGCGGGCAGCACAGATACGCAGTATTTT; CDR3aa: CASSAGLAGSTDTQYF
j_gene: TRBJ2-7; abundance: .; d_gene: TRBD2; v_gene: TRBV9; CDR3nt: TGTGCCAGCAGCCGACTAGCGGGCCACTACGAGCAGTACTTC; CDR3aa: CASSRLAGHYEQYF
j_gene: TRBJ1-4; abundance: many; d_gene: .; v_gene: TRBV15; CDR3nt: TGTGCCACCAGCGCCCGAACCGGATCGATAACGCCTAATGAAAAACTGTTTTTT; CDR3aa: CATSARTGSITPNEKLFF
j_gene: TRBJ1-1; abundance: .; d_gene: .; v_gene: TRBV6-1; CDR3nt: TGTGCCAGCAGTGATCTATGGACTGAAGCTTTCTTT; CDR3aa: CASSDLWTEAFF
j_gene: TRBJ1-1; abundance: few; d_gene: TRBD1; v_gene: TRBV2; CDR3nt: TGTGCCACAAAGACAGGGACCATGAACACTGAAGCTTTCTTT; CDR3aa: CATKTGTMNTEAFF
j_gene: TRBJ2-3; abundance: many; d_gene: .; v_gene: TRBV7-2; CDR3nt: TGTGCCAGCAGCCCCTGGGCGAGCCACGCAGATACGCAGTATTTT; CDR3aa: CASSPWASHADTQYF
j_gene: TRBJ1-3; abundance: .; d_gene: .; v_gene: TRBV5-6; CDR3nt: TGTGCCACCTCGATGGGCAGGGCCTCTGGAAACACCATATATTTT; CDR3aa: CATSMGRASGNTIYF
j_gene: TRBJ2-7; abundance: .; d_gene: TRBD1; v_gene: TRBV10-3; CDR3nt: TGTGCCATCAGACCACAGGGGACGGCCTACGAGCAGTACTTC; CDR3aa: CAIRPQGTAYEQYF
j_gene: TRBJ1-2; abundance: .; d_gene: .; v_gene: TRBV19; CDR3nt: TGTGCCGGGTCCGTGGGGGTGTCCTTC; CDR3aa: CAGSVGVSF